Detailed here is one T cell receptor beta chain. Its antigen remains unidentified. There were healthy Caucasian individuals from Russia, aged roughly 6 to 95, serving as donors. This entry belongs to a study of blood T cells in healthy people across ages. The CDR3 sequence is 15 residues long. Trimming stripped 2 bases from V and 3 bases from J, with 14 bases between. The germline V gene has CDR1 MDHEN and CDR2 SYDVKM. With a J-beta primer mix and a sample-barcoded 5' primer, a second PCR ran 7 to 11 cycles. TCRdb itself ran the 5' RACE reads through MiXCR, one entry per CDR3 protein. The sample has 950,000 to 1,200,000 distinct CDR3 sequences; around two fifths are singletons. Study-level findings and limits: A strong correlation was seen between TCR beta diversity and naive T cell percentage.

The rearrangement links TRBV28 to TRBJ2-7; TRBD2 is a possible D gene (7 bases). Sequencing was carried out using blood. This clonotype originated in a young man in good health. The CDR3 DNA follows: TGTGCCAGCAGTTTAGGACCGGGGGGCAGCTACGAGCAGTACTTC. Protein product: CASSLGPGGSYEQYF. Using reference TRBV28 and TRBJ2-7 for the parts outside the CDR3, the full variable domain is DVKVTQSSRYLVKRTGEKVFLECVQDMDHENMFWYRQDPGLGLRLIYFSYDVKMKEKGDIPEGYSVSREKKERFSLILESASTNQTSMYLCASSLGPGGSYEQYFGPGTRLTVT.